Listed below are T cell receptor beta chains from one sample, sequenced in a study of technical replicates of blood from several donors. Data came from immunoSEQ multiplex PCR; TCRdb stores just in-frame clones and leaves some out. The sample lists 60,000 or so clones, around 87% occurring once. The material sequenced was PBMCs. These receptors all stem from a human donor in good health. Some clones in this sample may be carry-over from other donors' samples. CDR3s include the opening cysteine and the closing phenylalanine or tryptophan. D genes are given only for firm matches. Rows may omit the clone size; those that give it use once, few, many or a size class.

d_call: -
j_call: TRBJ2-3
clone_size: -
v_call: TRBV18
cdr3_nt: TGTGCCAGCTCACCCGGGACTGAATACACAGATACGCAGTATTTT
cdr3_aa: CASSPGTEYTDTQYF

d_call: -
j_call: TRBJ2-4
clone_size: -
v_call: TRBV29-1
cdr3_nt: TGCAGCGTTGAATGGATAACGGGAGCCAAAAACATTCAGTACTTC
cdr3_aa: CSVEWITGAKNIQYF

d_call: TRBD1
j_call: TRBJ1-4
clone_size: -
v_call: TRBV30
cdr3_nt: TGTGCCTGGAGTGTACAAGGGGGCGAGGGTGAAAAACTGTTTTTT
cdr3_aa: CAWSVQGGEGEKLFF

d_call: TRBD2
j_call: TRBJ2-1
clone_size: -
v_call: TRBV7-3
cdr3_nt: TGTGCCAGCAGCTTTACTAGCGATCACAATGAGCAGTTCTTC
cdr3_aa: CASSFTSDHNEQFF

d_call: -
j_call: TRBJ2-5
clone_size: -
v_call: TRBV15
cdr3_nt: TGTGCCACCAGCAGAGATTGGACAGCTGGCCAAGAGACCCAGTACTTC
cdr3_aa: CATSRDWTAGQETQYF

d_call: TRBD2
j_call: TRBJ2-7
clone_size: -
v_call: TRBV6-5
cdr3_nt: TGTGCCAGCCGGGGGACTAGCGGGTCCTACGAGCAGTACTTC
cdr3_aa: CASRGTSGSYEQYF

d_call: -
j_call: TRBJ2-2
clone_size: once
v_call: TRBV2
cdr3_nt: TGTGCCAGCAGGCAGGGGAGGGGCGGGGAGCTGTTTTTT
cdr3_aa: CASRQGRGGELFF

d_call: -
j_call: TRBJ2-3
clone_size: -
v_call: TRBV4-1
cdr3_nt: TGCGCCAGCAGCGTAAGCGGTCCCTTTGATACGCAGTATTTT
cdr3_aa: CASSVSGPFDTQYF

d_call: -
j_call: TRBJ2-3
clone_size: few
v_call: TRBV4-3
cdr3_nt: TGCGCCAGCAGCCCCAGACTAGATCCAGATACGCAGTATTTT
cdr3_aa: CASSPRLDPDTQYF

d_call: TRBD2
j_call: TRBJ2-3
clone_size: -
v_call: TRBV5-4
cdr3_nt: TGTGCCAGCAGCTTGGGCGGGGGGCTCAGCACAGATACGCAGTATTTT
cdr3_aa: CASSLGGGLSTDTQYF

d_call: TRBD2
j_call: TRBJ2-1
clone_size: -
v_call: TRBV7-9
cdr3_nt: TGTGCCAGCAGCTTAGCCGGGACTAGCGGGAGTTGGGATGAGCAGTTCTTC
cdr3_aa: CASSLAGTSGSWDEQFF

d_call: -
j_call: TRBJ1-5
clone_size: -
v_call: TRBV6-1
cdr3_nt: TGTGCCAGCAGGGCGGAACCCTATAGCAATCAGCCCCAGCATTTT
cdr3_aa: CASRAEPYSNQPQHF

d_call: -
j_call: TRBJ1-1
clone_size: -
v_call: TRBV9
cdr3_nt: TGTGCCAGCAGCGTATCAGTTTCCAACACTGAAGCTTTCTTT
cdr3_aa: CASSVSVSNTEAFF

d_call: -
j_call: TRBJ1-1
clone_size: -
v_call: TRBV29-1
cdr3_nt: TGCAGCGTAGCACACGGAAGGGGGACTGAAGCTTTCTTT
cdr3_aa: CSVAHGRGTEAFF

d_call: -
j_call: TRBJ2-5
clone_size: -
v_call: TRBV10-3
cdr3_nt: TGTGCCACCAGGCCCGGGGAAGGCGAGACCCAGTACTTC
cdr3_aa: CATRPGEGETQYF

d_call: -
j_call: TRBJ2-7
clone_size: -
v_call: TRBV29-1
cdr3_nt: TGCAGCGCCACAGACGGGAACTACGAGCAGTACTTC
cdr3_aa: CSATDGNYEQYF

d_call: -
j_call: TRBJ1-2
clone_size: -
v_call: TRBV5-6
cdr3_nt: TGTGCCAGCAGCTCCGGGGCTGACAGGAGCAACTATGGCTACACCTTC
cdr3_aa: CASSSGADRSNYGYTF